One and the same sample provided the 9 T cell receptor beta chains below, sequenced in a study of blood T cell repertoires in COVID-19. Sequencing used immunoSEQ multiplex PCR; TCRdb keeps in-frame clones, though not all of them. The sample includes about 200,000 clones, 65% to 85% of them seen just once. The specimen sequenced was peripheral blood. The receptors here all came from a man in his forties or fifties with acute or convalescent COVID-19.

The rearrangement uses TRBV19 and TRBJ2-3, with 9 positions matching TRBD2. The CDR3 covers 17 residues. Germline CDR1 is LNHDA and CDR2 is SQIVND (reference sequence). V was clipped by 4 bases and J by 1 base; unmatched bases: 9. DNA for the CDR3: TGTGCCAGTAGTAAACGAGCGGGAGGCCTCCGCACAGATACGCAGTATTTT. This gives the protein CASSKRAGGLRTDTQYF. The full variable domain, with the rest looked up from reference TRBV19 and TRBJ2-3, is DGGITQSPKYLFRKEGQNVTLSCEQNLNHDAMYWYRQDPGQGLRLIYYSQIVNDFQKGDIAEGYSVSREKKESFPLTVTSAQKNPTAFYLCASSKRAGGLRTDTQYFGPGTRLTVL.

This clone showed up just once. V gene TRBV2 combines with J gene TRBJ2-2; 7 bases align to TRBD1. CDR3 length: 16 residues. Germline V gene data show CDR1 as SNHLY and CDR2 as FYNNEI. V dropped 4 bases and J dropped 5; count of bases not matched to a gene: 10. The CDR3 DNA follows: TGTGCCAGCAGTGTTTATGACAGGGCCCTAACCGGGGAGCTGTTTTTT. It specifies CASSVYDRALTGELFF.

This CDR3 is CASSLASGRYEQYF. The DNA for the CDR3 is TGCGCCAGCAGCTTGGCTAGCGGTCGGTACGAGCAGTACTTC. The chain recombines TRBV5-1 with TRBJ2-7, with TRBD2 identical over 7 bases. V lost 0 bases and J lost 4; bases outside the gene matches: 4. Germline lookup yields CDR1 SGHRS and CDR2 YFSETQ. The CDR3 runs 14 residues.

The rearrangement joins TRBV5-6 to TRBJ1-3; D possibly corresponds to TRBD1 (6 bases). Trimming pared 4 bases from V and 2 bases from J, leaving 10 bases between. CDR3 size: 14 residues. CDR1 and CDR2 from the germline V gene are SGHDT and YYEEEE. In DNA, the CDR3 is TGTGCCAGCAGCCGCGGACAGCCTGGAAACACCATATATTTT. Amino acid sequence: CASSRGQPGNTIYF. The variable domain in full, with the rest retrieved from reference TRBV5-6 and TRBJ1-3, is DAGVTQSPTHLIKTRGQQVTLRCSPKSGHDTVSWYQQALGQGPQFIFQYYEEEERQRGNFPDRFSGHQFPNYSSELNVNALLLGDSALYLCASSRGQPGNTIYFGEGSWLTVV.

The chain combines TRBV7-2 with TRBJ1-4; 8 bases match TRBD1. The CDR3 is made up of 14 amino acids. Trimming took 4 bases from V and 5 from J; bases not matched to a gene: 3. CDR1 SGHTA and CDR2 FQGNSA come from the germline V gene. CDR3 coding DNA: TGTGCCAGCAGCTCAGGGGGCGCAAATGAAAAACTGTTTTTT. Translated: CASSSGGANEKLFF.

The chain combines TRBV6-1 with TRBJ1-2; tentative D call: TRBD1 (5 bases). CDR3 length equals 15 residues. V was pared by 1 base and J by 4 bases, with 13 bases between. In germline, CDR1 is MNHNS, CDR2 SASEGT. The CDR3 loop reads CASSEGTMPFYGYTF. The CDR3 region has the DNA TGTGCCAGCAGTGAAGGGACAATGCCTTTCTATGGCTACACCTTC.

The chain employs TRBV25-1 and TRBJ1-2, with TRBD1 identical over 7 bases. CDR1 and CDR2 from the germline V gene are MGHDK and SYGVNS. This CDR3 spans 14 amino acids. V trimming: 4 bases; J trimming: 5 bases; junction bases outside the gene matches: 7. CDR3 protein: CASSADRVRYGYTF. The DNA for the CDR3 is TGTGCCAGCAGTGCCGACAGGGTTCGATATGGCTACACCTTC.

The chain has TRBV19 and TRBJ1-1, with TRBD1 identical over 9 bases. The J segment lost 1 base and the V segment lost 6 bases, leaving 6 bases of the junction unmatched. CDR1 LNHDA and CDR2 SQIVND come from the germline V gene (reference sequence). The CDR3 is made up of 15 amino acids. The CDR3 nucleotides read TGTGCCAGTAGACTCGACAGGGGGACGAACACTGAAGCTTTCTTT. Residues: CASRLDRGTNTEAFF. The variable domain in full, completed from reference TRBV19 and TRBJ1-1, reads DGGITQSPKYLFRKEGQNVTLSCEQNLNHDAMYWYRQDPGQGLRLIYYSQIVNDFQKGDIAEGYSVSREKKESFPLTVTSAQKNPTAFYLCASRLDRGTNTEAFFGQGTRLTVV.

The gene calls are TRBV30 and TRBJ2-1; weak D call: TRBD2 (6 bases). Trimming left V 1 base short and J 5 bases short, with 12 bases between. CDR1 and CDR2 from the germline V gene are GTSNPN and SVGIG (reference sequence). There are 14 residues in the CDR3. The CDR3 DNA is TGTGCCTGGAGTGCGGGACTGCCTCACAATGAGCAGTTCTTC. This encodes CAWSAGLPHNEQFF.